The rows below give T cell receptor beta chains drawn from one sample of a study of blood T cell repertoires in COVID-19. TCRdb keeps only in-frame clones here, not all; method: immunoSEQ multiplex PCR. The sample contains about 130,000 clones, 87% of which appear only once. Material for sequencing was peripheral blood. These receptors came from a woman aged 60 to 75 with acute or convalescent COVID-19. Each CDR3 is given without its conserved first and last residue. The order of the fields is V gene, CDR3 protein.

>TRBV28
ASSSDISLPSYEQY
>TRBV5-1
ASSPPATTRGIQY
>TRBV19
ASTRRGRASYNEQF
>TRBV7-2
ASSLAGGAAAYNEQF
>TRBV7-7
ASSFGGEPNEKLF
>TRBV2
ASRGEDNSNYGYT
>TRBV4-2
ASSQDGQGWTEAF
>TRBV5-4
ASSVPLSTDTQY
>TRBV6-5
ASSRRQANSPLH
>TRBV6-1
ASSEEDRRGSPLH
>TRBV20-1
SASRTSGRGEQF
>TRBV24-1
ATSDLGAGELF
>TRBV4-2
ASSQFGGSTEAF
>TRBV24-1
ATSGHRLATDTQY
>TRBV12-5
ASVPGDFTDTQY
>TRBV3-1/TRBV3-2
ASSQAYYNEQF
>TRBV3-1/TRBV3-2
ASSQALTNTEAF
>TRBV27
ASRGLAANTGELF
>TRBV9
ASSATTGASRT
>TRBV5-1
ASSLRLADNEQF
>TRBV19
ASSPRQGSPSDTQY
>TRBV5-1
ASSSDFTNTEAF
>TRBV6-2/TRBV6-3
ASSYSSRGTYNQPQH
>TRBV27
ASSLGLAKADTQY
>TRBV9
ASSRWNTGELF
>TRBV29-1
SVGLAGGTEQF
>TRBV5-1
ASSAGQGSIGYT
>TRBV6-5
ASSYSMRGGEETQY